Listed here is a single TCR beta chain. This specimen belongs to a study of cytotoxic CD8 clonotypes in ibrutinib-treated CLL. Data came from immunoSEQ multiplex PCR; TCRdb stores just in-frame clones and leaves some out. Altogether approximately 24,000 clones are present, approximately 67% being singletons, with the ten largest covering just over 50%. CDR1 is SGHVS and CDR2 is FQNEAQ in the germline V gene. V was clipped by 7 bases and J by 2 bases; unmatched bases: 7. The CDR3 spans 14 residues. Investigators sourced about 2 micrograms of genomic DNA from cryopreserved PBMCs for TCR beta libraries. This TCR was recovered from a human donor with chronic lymphocytic leukemia. This material consisted of PBMCs, taken at disease progression, from a patient treated with ibrutinib. J is TRBJ2-5 and V is TRBV7-8, with 7 bases fitting TRBD1. The CDR3 spells CASTPTGTQETQYF. The CDR3 nucleotides read TGTGCCAGCACCCCGACAGGGACACAAGAGACCCAGTACTTC. The entire variable domain, with the rest obtained from reference TRBV7-8 and TRBJ2-5, is as follows: GAGVSQSPRYKVAKRGQDVALRCDPISGHVSLFWYQQALGQGPEFLTYFQNEAQLDKSGLPSDRFFAERPEGSVSTLKIQRTQQEDSAVYLCASTPTGTQETQYFGPGTRLLVL.